The 10 T cell receptor beta chains given below trace back to one sample, sequenced in a study of shared clonotypes between healthy human individuals. Profiling relied on immunoSEQ multiplex PCR, and the TCRdb table lists in-frame clones only, not all of them. The sample has some 1,100,000 clones, approximately 78% seen once. Sequenced: memory CD4+ T cells from PBMCs. Subset given: CD45RA-negative fraction. These receptors were taken from a man younger than 35 in good health. Some clones in this sample may be carry-over from other donors' samples.

The chain carries TRBV19 and TRBJ2-2; D gene ambiguous. CDR1 and CDR2 (germline): LNHDA, SQIVND (reference sequence). The germline V and J ends were trimmed by 2 bases and 5 bases, with 12 bases remaining between them. The CDR3 contains 15 residues. CDR3 in DNA: TGTGCCAGTAGTATACAGGACCTCCTTACCGGGGAGCTGTTTTTT. This translates into CASSIQDLLTGELFF. Drawing the rest from reference TRBV19 and TRBJ2-2, the complete variable domain is DGGITQSPKYLFRKEGQNVTLSCEQNLNHDAMYWYRQDPGQGLRLIYYSQIVNDFQKGDIAEGYSVSREKKESFPLTVTSAQKNPTAFYLCASSIQDLLTGELFFGEGSRLTVL.

The V and J genes are TRBV15 and TRBJ2-7, with D perhaps TRBD2 (5 bases). V lost 6 bases and J 6 bases, leaving 12 bases between the germline ends. The CDR3 extends over 12 amino acids. Looked up from germline, CDR1 is LNHNV and CDR2 is YYDKDF (reference sequence). For the CDR3, the DNA is TGTGCCACCAGTGGTCCGGCGGGCGAGCAGTACTTC. Protein product: CATSGPAGEQYF. The full variable domain, completed using reference TRBV15 and TRBJ2-7, is DAMVIQNPRYQVTQFGKPVTLSCSQTLNHNVMYWYQQKSSQAPKLLFHYYDKDFNNEADTPDNFQSRRPNTSFCFLDIRSPGLGDTAMYLCATSGPAGEQYFGPGTRLTVT.

The rearrangement links TRBV6-1 to TRBJ2-2; possibly TRBD1 for D (5 bases). Germline assignment: CDR1 MNHNS and CDR2 SASEGT. Trimming removed 11 bases at V and 3 bases at J, with 19 bases between. The CDR3 loop spans 15 amino acids. CDR3 sequence: CAGTQRGFDTGELFF. The CDR3 nucleotides read TGTGCCGGTACGCAAAGGGGTTTCGACACCGGGGAGCTGTTTTTT.

The rearrangement joins TRBV28 to TRBJ2-5, with D maybe TRBD1 (7 bases). Germline V gives CDR1 MDHEN, CDR2 SYDVKM. The CDR3 length is 15 residues. V gave up 6 bases and J gave up 5 bases, with 19 bases separating them. In DNA, the CDR3 is TGTGCCAGCAGAACCGACAGGGCGGGGAGGGAGACCCAGTACTTC. It codes for CASRTDRAGRETQYF.

This clone was picked up one time. The J gene is TRBJ2-7, the V gene TRBV27; D call uncertain. Per germline, CDR1 MNHEY and CDR2 SMNVEV (reference sequence). V lost 3 bases and J lost 9, with 15 bases in between. The CDR3 spans 13 residues. The CDR3 DNA reads as TGTGCCAGCAGTTTGAAGACGAGTACCCTGCAGTACTTC. Its protein is CASSLKTSTLQYF.

As concerns this clone: The junction does not match germline at one end; this may be a read error. The chain links TRBV20-1 to TRBJ2-5; D may be TRBD2 (5 bases). CDR1 is DFQATT and CDR2 is SNEGSKA in the germline V gene (reference sequence). The CDR3 spans 11 residues. CDR3 in amino acids: CSARGVSGLHF. CDR3 sequence (DNA): TGCAGTGCTAGAGGGGTTTCCGGACTTCACTTC.

The table lists this clone with a count of one. V gene TRBV28 combines with J gene TRBJ1-2; 7 nucleotides line up with TRBD1. There are 15 residues in the CDR3. V dropped 6 bases and J dropped 1; count of bases not matched to a gene: 8. Germline V gene lookup returns CDR1 MDHEN and CDR2 SYDVKM. DNA of the CDR3: TGTGCCAGCAGGGCCGGGACAGCCATTAACTATGGCTACACCTTC. Residues: CASRAGTAINYGYTF.

The count of this clone is one. The chain recombines TRBV28 with TRBJ1-2; no clear D gene. CDR3 length: 13 residues. Germline V gene lookup returns CDR1 MDHEN and CDR2 SYDVKM. Trimming shortened V by 3 bases and J by 4 bases, and 9 bases separated the two germline ends. In DNA, the CDR3 is TGTGCCAGCAGTTTGGAACAGATCTATGGCTACACCTTC. Its protein product is CASSLEQIYGYTF.

This chain links TRBV27 with TRBJ2-7; 7 nucleotides align to TRBD1. The CDR3 spans 17 residues. In germline, CDR1 is MNHEY, CDR2 SMNVEV (reference sequence). The V segment lost 2 bases and the J segment 4 bases; nucleotides outside the gene matches: 14. The CDR3 sequence is CASSLKPPTGRGYEQYF. The CDR3 coding sequence is TGTGCCAGCAGTTTAAAACCCCCGACAGGGAGAGGGTACGAGCAGTACTTC.

This sequence joins TRBV4-2 and TRBJ2-2, with 8 bases that match TRBD1. Per the germline V gene, CDR1 is LGHNA and CDR2 is YNFKEQ. Trimming removed 4 bases from V and 3 bases from J; junction bases left unmatched: 4. This CDR3 is built from 15 residues. The CDR3 reads CASSPQGADTGELFF. CDR3 in DNA: TGTGCCAGCAGCCCGCAGGGGGCGGACACCGGGGAGCTGTTTTTT.